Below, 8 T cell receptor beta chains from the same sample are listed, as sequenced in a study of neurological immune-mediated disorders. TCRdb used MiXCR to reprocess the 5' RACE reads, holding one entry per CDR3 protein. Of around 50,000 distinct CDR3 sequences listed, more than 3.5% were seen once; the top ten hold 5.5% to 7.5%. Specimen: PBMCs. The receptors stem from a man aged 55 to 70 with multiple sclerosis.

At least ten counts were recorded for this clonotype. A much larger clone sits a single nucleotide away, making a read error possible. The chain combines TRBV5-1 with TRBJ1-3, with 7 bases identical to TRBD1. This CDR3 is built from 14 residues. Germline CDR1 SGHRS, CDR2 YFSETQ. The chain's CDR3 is CASSRTGSGKTIYF. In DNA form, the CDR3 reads TGCGCCAGCAGCCGGACAGGCTCTGGAAAAACCATATATTTT. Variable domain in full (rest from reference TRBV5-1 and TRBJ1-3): KAGVTQTPRYLIKTRGQQVTLSCSPISGHRSVSWYQQTPGQGLQFLFEYFSETQRNKGNFPGRFSGRQFSNSRSEMNVSTLELGDSALYLCASSRTGSGKTIYFGEGSWLTVV.

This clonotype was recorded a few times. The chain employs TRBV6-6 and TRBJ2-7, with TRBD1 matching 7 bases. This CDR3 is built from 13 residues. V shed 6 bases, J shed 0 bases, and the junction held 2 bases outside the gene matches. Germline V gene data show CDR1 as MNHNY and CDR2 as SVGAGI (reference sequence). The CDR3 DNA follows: TGTGCCAGCAGGAGACAGGGCTCCTACGAGCAGTACTTC. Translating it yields CASRRQGSYEQYF.

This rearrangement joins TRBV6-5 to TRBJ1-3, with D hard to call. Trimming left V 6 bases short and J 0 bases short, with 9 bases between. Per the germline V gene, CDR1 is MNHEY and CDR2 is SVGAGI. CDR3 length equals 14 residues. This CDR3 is CASSLVGSGNTIYF. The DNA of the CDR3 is TGTGCCAGCAGCCTGGTGGGCTCTGGAAACACCATATATTTT.

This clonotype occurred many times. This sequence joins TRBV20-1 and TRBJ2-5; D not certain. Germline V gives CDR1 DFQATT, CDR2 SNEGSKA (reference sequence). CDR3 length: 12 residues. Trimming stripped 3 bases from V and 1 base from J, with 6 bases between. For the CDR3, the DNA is TGCAGTGCTAGCTTTGGCCAAGAGACCCAGTACTTC. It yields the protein CSASFGQETQYF.

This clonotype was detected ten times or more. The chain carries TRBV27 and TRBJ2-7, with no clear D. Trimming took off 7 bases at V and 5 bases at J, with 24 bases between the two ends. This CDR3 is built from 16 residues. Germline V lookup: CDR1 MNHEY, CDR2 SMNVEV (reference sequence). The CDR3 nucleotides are TGTGCCAGCAAATTAGTTGGGCCCCTGAGGAACAACGAGCAGTACTTC. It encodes CASKLVGPLRNNEQYF.

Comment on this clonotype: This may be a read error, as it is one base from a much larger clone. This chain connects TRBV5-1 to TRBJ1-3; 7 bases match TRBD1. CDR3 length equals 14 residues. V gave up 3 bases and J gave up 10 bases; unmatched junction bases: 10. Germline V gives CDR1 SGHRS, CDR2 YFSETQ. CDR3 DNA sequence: TGCGCCAGCAGCTCCGGGGACAGTGTAAAAACCATATATTTT. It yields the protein CASSSGDSVKTIYF.

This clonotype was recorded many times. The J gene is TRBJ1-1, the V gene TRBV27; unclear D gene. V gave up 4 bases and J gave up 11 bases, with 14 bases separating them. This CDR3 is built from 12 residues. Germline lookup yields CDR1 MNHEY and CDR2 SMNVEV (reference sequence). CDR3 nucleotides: TGTGCCAGCAGTTCCGAGGACGCGCGGGCTTTCTTT. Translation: CASSSEDARAFF.

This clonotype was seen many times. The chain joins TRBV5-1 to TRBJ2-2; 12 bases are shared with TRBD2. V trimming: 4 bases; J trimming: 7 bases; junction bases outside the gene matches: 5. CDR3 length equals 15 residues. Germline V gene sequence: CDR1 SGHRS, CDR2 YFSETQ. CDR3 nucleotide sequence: TGCGCCAGCAGCGCTAGCGGGGGGGCCGGCGGGGAGCTGTTTTTT. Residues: CASSASGGAGGELFF.